Listed below are T cell receptor beta chains from one sample, sequenced in a study of technical replicates of blood from a few donors. The protocol was immunoSEQ multiplex PCR, while the TCRdb copy is restricted to in-frame clones and leaves out a portion. The top ten clones hold roughly 0.38% of a sample with tens of thousands of clones, roughly nine tenths of them seen once. What was sequenced was T cells isolated from PBMCs. Receptors originate from a human donor in good health. Some clones in this sample may be carry-over from other donors' samples. Both conserved end residues are part of each CDR3. The order of the fields is V gene, clone size, D gene, J gene, CDR3 protein, CDR3 DNA. The D gene is left open where the match is weak. Size tells how often a clone was seen (once, few, many) or the class of an expanded clone, and some rows leave it out.

>TRBV15|NA|NA|TRBJ1-1
CATSPSMNTEAFF
TGTGCCACCAGTCCGAGTATGAACACTGAAGCTTTCTTT
>TRBV28|NA|NA|TRBJ2-5
CASTLGRDQETQYF
TGTGCCAGCACCTTGGGCAGAGACCAAGAGACCCAGTACTTC
>TRBV28|NA|TRBD1|TRBJ2-5
CAITTGGKETQYF
TGTGCCATCACGACAGGGGGCAAGGAGACCCAGTACTTC
>TRBV11-2|NA|NA|TRBJ2-2
CASSWTEGAINTGELFF
TGTGCCAGCAGCTGGACGGAAGGGGCGATAAACACCGGGGAGCTGTTTTTT
>TRBV19|few|TRBD1|TRBJ2-5
CASTPGGWETQYF
TGTGCCAGTACCCCAGGGGGCTGGGAGACCCAGTACTTC
>TRBV7-9|NA|NA|TRBJ1-5
CASSPSRDLSPNQPQHF
TGTGCCAGCAGCCCGAGTCGGGACTTATCACCCAATCAGCCCCAGCATTTT
>TRBV7-9|few|NA|TRBJ1-2
CAVPHPGHYGYTF
TGTGCCGTTCCCCATCCAGGGCACTATGGCTACACCTTC
>TRBV28|NA|NA|TRBJ1-6
CASNEWGASSPLHF
TGTGCCAGCAATGAGTGGGGCGCAAGTTCACCCCTCCACTTT
>TRBV15|once|TRBD1|TRBJ1-4
CATSRDRGTENEKLFF
TGTGCCACCAGCAGAGATCGGGGGACAGAGAATGAAAAACTGTTTTTT
>TRBV5-5|once|TRBD2|TRBJ2-1
CASRLAGVGGEQFF
TGTGCCAGCAGACTAGCGGGAGTCGGGGGTGAGCAGTTCTTC
>TRBV18|NA|TRBD2|TRBJ2-2
CASSPRLAGITGELFF
TGTGCCAGCTCACCCAGACTAGCGGGGATCACCGGGGAGCTGTTTTTT
>TRBV7-9|NA|TRBD1|TRBJ2-1
CASSSHMNPGTVEEQFF
TGTGCCAGCAGCTCCCATATGAATCCCGGGACAGTGGAAGAGCAGTTCTTC
>TRBV28|NA|TRBD1|TRBJ2-6
CASRDRVAQGGPSGANVLTF
TGTGCCAGCAGGGATAGAGTTGCACAGGGGGGACCCTCTGGGGCCAACGTCCTGACTTTC
>TRBV5-5|NA|TRBD2|TRBJ2-1
CASSLSGTSVDNEQFF
TGTGCCAGCAGCTTATCCGGGACTAGCGTAGACAATGAGCAGTTCTTC
>TRBV5-1|NA|NA|TRBJ2-4
CASRGLSGENIQYF
TGCGCCAGCAGGGGTCTGAGCGGAGAAAACATTCAGTACTTC
>TRBV4-1|NA|TRBD2|TRBJ2-5
CASSQVGRGVETQYF
TGCGCCAGCAGCCAAGTCGGGAGGGGGGTTGAGACCCAGTACTTC
>TRBV6-1|NA|TRBD1|TRBJ2-7
CASSLTTGSAYEQYF
TGTGCCAGCAGCCTAACGACAGGGTCCGCCTACGAGCAGTACTTC
>TRBV7-2|NA|TRBD2|TRBJ2-7
CASSVSWGLAGSSYEQYF
TGTGCCAGCAGCGTTAGTTGGGGACTAGCGGGGAGCTCCTACGAGCAGTACTTC
>TRBV28|NA|TRBD2|TRBJ2-7
CASSRGVAGAYEQYF
TGTGCCAGCAGTCGCGGGGTAGCGGGAGCCTACGAGCAGTACTTC
>TRBV5-4|NA|NA|TRBJ2-4
CASSLDGQGTNAKNIQYF
TGTGCCAGCAGCTTGGATGGGCAGGGGACTAATGCCAAAAACATTCAGTACTTC
>TRBV5-4|NA|NA|TRBJ1-3
CASSLGAGNTIYF
TGTGCCAGCAGCTTGGGCGCTGGAAACACCATATATTTT
>TRBV4-1|NA|NA|TRBJ2-7
CASSQVTGTYEQYF
TGCGCCAGCAGCCAAGTCACAGGTACCTACGAGCAGTACTTT
>TRBV5-4|NA|TRBD2|TRBJ2-1
CASSPPASGGYNEQFF
TGTGCCAGCAGCCCCCCGGCTAGCGGGGGTTACAATGAGCAGTTCTTC
>TRBV18|NA|NA|TRBJ2-7
CASSPPGPGAYEQYF
TGTGCCAGCTCACCACCGGGACCGGGAGCCTACGAGCAGTACTTC
>TRBV5-1|NA|TRBD1|TRBJ1-5
CASSFGTGGQPQHF
TGCGCCAGCAGTTTCGGGACAGGAGGTCAGCCCCAGCATTTT
>TRBV5-4|NA|TRBD2|TRBJ2-3
CASSAGVAGGQVDTQYF
TGTGCCAGCAGCGCTGGGGTAGCGGGGGGGCAGGTAGATACGCAGTATTTT
>TRBV15|NA|TRBD2|TRBJ2-7
CATSRDFRASGSYEQYF
TGTGCCACCAGCAGAGATTTCAGGGCTAGCGGGAGCTACGAGCAGTACTTC
>TRBV29-1|once|NA|TRBJ1-2
CSVTPREGYGYTF
TGCAGCGTTACTCCACGAGAGGGCTATGGCTACACCTTC
>TRBV5-6|NA|NA|TRBJ1-2
CASSLNSYGYTF
TGTGCCAGCAGCTTAAACTCCTATGGCTACACCTTC
>TRBV6-6|NA|NA|TRBJ2-7
CASSQGVGYEQYF
TGTGCCAGCAGCCAAGGGGTCGGCTACGAGCAGTACTTC
>TRBV6-4|once|NA|TRBJ2-7
CASSKSTGLAYDEQYF
TGTGCCAGCAGTAAGAGCACGGGCCTAGCGTACGACGAGCAGTACTTC
>TRBV14|NA|NA|TRBJ2-5
CASSHLLTGRFNQETQYF
TGTGCCAGCAGCCATCTTTTGACAGGAAGGTTTAATCAAGAGACCCAGTACTTC
>TRBV7-9|NA|NA|TRBJ2-1
CASSYRDFGYNEQFF
TGTGCCAGCAGCTACCGGGACTTCGGCTACAATGAGCAGTTCTTC
>TRBV6-6|NA|TRBD2|TRBJ2-1
CASSLRPGLAGDEQFF
TGTGCCAGCAGTTTAAGACCGGGACTAGCGGGAGATGAGCAGTTCTTC
>TRBV11-1|NA|NA|TRBJ2-1
CASSSRRAYNEQFF
TGTGCCAGCAGCTCCCGGAGGGCCTACAATGAGCAGTTCTTC
>TRBV5-4|NA|NA|TRBJ2-7
CASSLGPQGQYF
TGTGCCAGCAGCTTGGGTCCGCAGGGGCAGTACTTC
>TRBV28|once|TRBD2|TRBJ2-1
CASSLTTSGRYNEQFF
TGTGCCAGCAGTTTGACGACTAGCGGGAGATACAATGAGCAGTTCTTC
>TRBV7-9|NA|TRBD2|TRBJ2-5
CASSFSGRETQYF
TGTGCCAGCAGCTTTTCCGGGAGGGAGACCCAGTACTTC
>TRBV19|NA|TRBD1|TRBJ1-6
CASSEDRANSPLHF
TGTGCCAGTAGTGAGGACAGGGCAAATTCACCCCTCCACTTT
>TRBV7-9|NA|NA|TRBJ2-3
CASSPGGKTDTQYF
TGTGCCAGCAGCCCTGGAGGCAAAACAGATACGCAGTATTTT
>TRBV19|NA|TRBD2|TRBJ2-7
CASSQSLAGYEQYF
TGTGCCAGTAGCCAATCACTAGCGGGGTACGAGCAGTACTTC
>TRBV28|once|NA|TRBJ2-3
CASSLDLQGFDTQYF
TGTGCCAGCAGTTTAGATCTCCAGGGGTTTGATACGCAGTATTTT
>TRBV9|NA|TRBD1|TRBJ2-1
CASSVRGGQGAYNEQFF
TGTGCCAGCAGCGTCCGAGGGGGACAGGGGGCTTACAATGAGCAGTTCTTC
>TRBV2|NA|TRBD2|TRBJ2-4
CASRAGSGIQYF
TGTGCCAGCAGAGCGGGGAGCGGCATTCAGTACTTC
>TRBV10-1|NA|NA|TRBJ1-1
CASSETGTEAFF
TGCGCCAGCAGTGAGACGGGCACTGAAGCTTTCTTT